This record covers a single TCR beta chain. There are 13 residues in the CDR3. V was pared by 8 bases and J by 2 bases, with 7 bases of the junction left unmatched. Germline V gene data show CDR1 as GTSNPN and CDR2 as SVGIG (reference sequence). Clones were read by immunoSEQ multiplex PCR, and TCRdb kept only the in-frame ones, dropping some. This table holds under 80,000 clones, approximately 86% found once. The data were obtained in a study of blood T cell repertoires in COVID-19. The genes are TRBV30 and TRBJ1-1, with 8 nucleotides matching TRBD1. The sample taken for sequencing was peripheral blood. The receptor was isolated from a man aged 65 to 85 with active COVID-19. CDR3 protein: CARTDRANTEAFF. The CDR3 bases are TGTGCCCGAACGGACAGGGCCAACACTGAAGCTTTCTTT. Supplemented by reference TRBV30 and TRBJ1-1, the full variable domain reads SQTIHQWPATLVQPVGSPLSLECTVEGTSNPNLYWYRQAAGRGLQLLFYSVGIGQISSEVPQNLSASRPQDRQFILSSKKLLLSDSGFYLCARTDRANTEAFFGQGTRLTVV.